The clone carrying this T cell receptor (beta chain) was observed many times. Its antigen is unidentified. Exclusion followed for patients with uncontrolled infection, other autoimmune disease, pregnancy or lactation. The study based diagnoses on clinical symptoms, serum thyroxine and TRAb, thyroid ultrasound and orbital computed tomography. V dropped 1 base and J dropped 6 bases, with 8 bases sitting between them. This CDR3 is built from 12 residues. The germline V gene has CDR1 DFQATT and CDR2 SNEGSKA (reference sequence). RNA transcripts served as the template for amplifying TCR beta CDR3 regions. Researchers ran a first-round RT-PCR on the TCR CDR3 using the HTBI primer set. TCRdb recomputed calls from the multiplex PCR reads with MiXCR, one row per CDR3 protein. This table has 400,000 to 500,000 distinct CDR3 sequences, 12% to 15% appearing once. This record belongs to a study of T cells in Graves' hyperthyroidism and ophthalmopathy. Study overall: Peripheral blood was drawn at first diagnosis, prior to all treatment.

General study findings and limits: Model predictions of ophthalmopathy came a median about six months before onset.

The origin of this receptor is a woman in her late teens or twenties with Graves' hyperthyroidism. The specimen was blood. This chain links TRBV20-1 with TRBJ2-3, with D hard to call. CDR3 nucleotide sequence: TGCAGTGCTAGAGTCCCACAGGATACGCAGTATTTT. This encodes CSARVPQDTQYF.